This T cell receptor beta chain stems from a study of shared clonotypes between healthy human individuals. Study-level findings and limits: Apart from blood, nothing was sampled; tissue repertoires likely differ.

CDR1 and CDR2 (germline): SGHNT, YENEEA. The V end lost 5 bases, the J end lost 6 bases, and 17 bases lay between the germline ends. This CDR3 spans 14 amino acids. The assay used deep level. The table came from immunoSEQ multiplex PCR; TCRdb's copy has only in-frame clones and leaves some out. This sample has millions of clones, with 85% to 95% found just once. Turning to this clone: Antigen unknown.

The rearrangement links TRBV11-3 to TRBJ2-7, with D possibly matching TRBD2 (5 bases). The origin of this receptor is a man aged 18 to 35 in good health. The sequenced material came from naive CD4+ T cells sorted from blood. Noted subset: CD45RA+ positively selected. CDR3 coding DNA: TGTGCCAGCAGCCTCAACGGACTCGCTCTCGAGCAGTACTTC. Its translation: CASSLNGLALEQYF.